This T cell receptor (beta chain) comes out of a study of control samples from healthy donors and cancer patients. The table came from immunoSEQ multiplex PCR; TCRdb's copy has only in-frame clones and leaves some out. The repertoire has approximately 130,000 clones, 70% to 90% of them found once; the top ten carry about two fifths. V lost 0 bases to trimming and J lost 2 bases, with 10 bases between them. The CDR3 is made up of 15 amino acids. Germline CDR1 is SNHLY and CDR2 is FYNNEI. The sequence was collected from a man between 45 and 60 years old in good health. This chain links TRBV2 with TRBJ1-2; no firm D call. The sequenced sample consisted of blood. The CDR3 loop reads CASSEAGWANYGYTF. The CDR3 nucleotides read TGTGCCAGCAGTGAAGCAGGGTGGGCCAACTATGGCTACACCTTC. Together with reference TRBV2 and TRBJ1-2, the CDR3 gives the full variable domain: EPEVTQTPSHQVTQMGQEVILRCVPISNHLYFYWYRQILGQKVEFLVSFYNNEISEKSEIFDDQFSVERPDGSNFTLKIRSTKLEDSAMYFCASSEAGWANYGYTFGSGTRLTVV.